The clone carrying this TCR beta chain was recorded only once. The sample comes from a study of blood T cell repertoires in COVID-19. The protocol was immunoSEQ multiplex PCR, while the TCRdb copy is restricted to in-frame clones and leaves out a portion. The sample includes 250,000 to 400,000 clones, around 90% of them seen just once. Germline V CDR1 and CDR2: LNHDA, SQIVND (reference sequence). The CDR3 runs to 15 residues. J gave up 7 bases and V 4 bases, and 9 bases lay outside the gene matches. The sequence was collected from a man in his 60s who had recovered from COVID-19. The chain combines TRBV19 with TRBJ1-1; 10 positions match TRBD1. Material: PBMCs or T cells enriched from blood (not recorded which). CDR3 coding DNA: TGTGCCAGTAGTACGCGAGGACAGGGGGGCTATGAAGCTTTCTTT. This translates into CASSTRGQGGYEAFF.